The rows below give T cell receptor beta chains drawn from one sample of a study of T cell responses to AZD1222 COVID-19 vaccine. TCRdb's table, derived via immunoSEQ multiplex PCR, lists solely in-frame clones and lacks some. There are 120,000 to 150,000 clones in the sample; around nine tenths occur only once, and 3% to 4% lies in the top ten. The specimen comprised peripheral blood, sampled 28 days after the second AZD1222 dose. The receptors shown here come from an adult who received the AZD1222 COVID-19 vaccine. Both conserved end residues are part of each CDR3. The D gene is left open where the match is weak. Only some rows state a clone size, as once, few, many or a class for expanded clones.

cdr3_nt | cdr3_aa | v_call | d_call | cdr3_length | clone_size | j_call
TGCGCCAGCAGCCAAGTGTCCCCGCCGGCAGAGCAGTACTTC | CASSQVSPPAEQYF | TRBV4-1 | NA | 14 | NA | TRBJ2-7
TGTGCCAGCAGCGCCTCCGGGGGGGAAAAAACCGGGGAGCTGTTTTTT | CASSASGGEKTGELFF | TRBV9 | TRBD2 | 16 | NA | TRBJ2-2
TGTGCCAGTAGTGGTAACGGCTACACCTTC | CASSGNGYTF | TRBV19 | NA | 10 | few | TRBJ1-2
TGTGCCAGCAGTGAATCGGGGGGTAGCGGGAGCACAGATACGCAGTATTTT | CASSESGGSGSTDTQYF | TRBV2 | TRBD2 | 17 | few | TRBJ2-3
TGTGCCAGCAGTGAAGTGGGAAGGGACACTGAAGCTTTCTTT | CASSEVGRDTEAFF | TRBV6-1 | NA | 14 | NA | TRBJ1-1
TGTGCCAGTAGTATTTCCCGGTCCTACGAGCAGTACTTC | CASSISRSYEQYF | TRBV19 | NA | 13 | NA | TRBJ2-7
TGTGCCAGTAGTACGAGGACGACAGATACGCAGTATTTT | CASSTRTTDTQYF | TRBV19 | NA | 13 | NA | TRBJ2-3
TGTGCCAGCAGCTTATTGGGCACCGGGGAGCTGTTTTTT | CASSLLGTGELFF | TRBV11-3 | NA | 13 | NA | TRBJ2-2
TGTGCCAGCAGCGCCTACAGGGGAATGGTTACGCAGTATTTT | CASSAYRGMVTQYF | TRBV7-2 | TRBD1 | 14 | once | TRBJ2-3
TGTGCCAGCAGCGTTTCTAGCGGGAGCTACACCGGGGAGCTGTTTTTT | CASSVSSGSYTGELFF | TRBV9 | TRBD2 | 16 | NA | TRBJ2-2
TGTGCCAGCGCCGGACAGAACACTGAAGCTTTCTTT | CASAGQNTEAFF | TRBV27 | NA | 12 | NA | TRBJ1-1